A single sample is the source of the 18 T cell receptor beta chains below, sequenced in a study of cytomegalovirus exposure and HLA in healthy donors. The PCR employed 60 Vbeta primers together with 13 Jbeta primers. Profiling relied on immunoSEQ multiplex PCR, and the TCRdb table lists in-frame clones only, not all of them. The sample gives about 150,000 clones, about 88% of which show up once; 2% to 2.5% is in the top ten. The sample consisted of PBMCs. The receptor source for this set is a woman between 18 and 30 years old in good health and CMV-seronegative.

This sequence joins TRBV5-1 and TRBJ1-4, with 11 nucleotides matching TRBD1. The ends lost 0 bases at V and 7 bases at J; junction bases unmatched: 5. The CDR3 loop spans 16 amino acids. Germline-derived CDR1 and CDR2 are SGHRS and YFSETQ. The CDR3 DNA is TGCGCCAGCAGCTTGGCCGGACAGGGGGCAAGTGAAAAACTGTTTTTT. Its protein product is CASSLAGQGASEKLFF. Full variable domain (missing parts from reference TRBV5-1 and TRBJ1-4): KAGVTQTPRYLIKTRGQQVTLSCSPISGHRSVSWYQQTPGQGLQFLFEYFSETQRNKGNFPGRFSGRQFSNSRSEMNVSTLELGDSALYLCASSLAGQGASEKLFFGSGTQLSVL.

The rearrangement joins TRBV7-9 to TRBJ1-3; a weak D match, TRBD1 (5 bases). The CDR3 totals 14 residues. V was cut by 2 bases and J by 4 bases, with 9 bases left in between. The germline gives CDR1 SEHNR, CDR2 FQNEAQ (reference sequence). CDR3 sequence (DNA): TGTGCCAGCAGCTTATCAGGGATGGGAAACACCATATATTTT. Translation: CASSLSGMGNTIYF.

J is TRBJ2-7 and V is TRBV27; 10 nucleotides line up with TRBD1. The V gene end was trimmed by 3 bases and the J gene end by 6 bases; junction bases not matched to a gene: 5. The CDR3 consists of 14 residues. Germline V lookup: CDR1 MNHEY, CDR2 SMNVEV (reference sequence). The CDR3 coding sequence is TGTGCCAGCAGTTTCGGGGGACAGGGGCGCGAGCAGTACTTC. Translated: CASSFGGQGREQYF.

This sequence joins TRBV9 and TRBJ1-4; 8 nucleotides line up with TRBD1. J gave up 8 bases and V 0 bases, and 12 bases lay outside the gene matches. This CDR3 comprises 17 residues. Germline-derived CDR1 and CDR2 are SGDLS and YYNGEE. The CDR3, as DNA: TGTGCCAGCAGCGTAGGTGGGACAGGAGGCTATAAGGAAAAACTGTTTTTT. This encodes CASSVGGTGGYKEKLFF.

The rearrangement uses TRBV11-1 and TRBJ2-1; D gene uncertain. V was cut by 3 bases and J by 6 bases, with 6 bases left in between. The CDR3 sequence is 12 residues long. Per the germline V gene, CDR1 is SGHAT and CDR2 is FQDESV (reference sequence). The chain's CDR3 is CASSFLFNEQFF. Written as DNA, the CDR3 is TGTGCCAGCAGCTTCCTCTTCAATGAGCAGTTCTTC.

The gene calls are TRBV9 and TRBJ2-5; 11 nucleotides agree with TRBD2. The CDR3 is 17 amino acids. The germline V gene encodes CDR1 SGDLS and CDR2 YYNGEE. Germline trimming cut 0 bases from V and 1 base from J; bases unmatched to any gene: 5. CDR3 in DNA: TGTGCCAGCAGCGTAGATAGCGGGGGGGTCCGCCAAGAGACCCAGTACTTC. It is translated as CASSVDSGGVRQETQYF. Supplemented by reference TRBV9 and TRBJ2-5, the full variable domain reads DSGVTQTPKHLITATGQRVTLRCSPRSGDLSVYWYQQSLDQGLQFLIQYYNGEERAKGNILERFSAQQFPDLHSELNLSSLELGDSALYFCASSVDSGGVRQETQYFGPGTRLLVL.

The CDR3 protein is CASRRTGGTDTQYF. The CDR3 region has the DNA TGTGCCAGCAGAAGGACTGGGGGCACAGATACGCAGTATTTT. The V and J genes are TRBV2 and TRBJ2-3, with D possibly TRBD2 on 5 matching bases. This CDR3 is built from 14 residues. Germline V gene lookup returns CDR1 SNHLY and CDR2 FYNNEI. Trimming cost V 6 bases and J 1 base, with 11 bases left between them.

V and J are TRBV5-4 and TRBJ2-1, with 10 bases matching TRBD2. This CDR3 spans 16 amino acids. Trimming removed 5 bases from V and 6 bases from J; junction bases left unmatched: 11. The germline V gene has CDR1 SGHNT and CDR2 YYREEE (reference sequence). CDR3 DNA sequence: TGTGCCAGCAGTCGTAGTAGCGGGGGGCAAATCAATGAGCAGTTCTTC. Translated: CASSRSSGGQINEQFF.

The chain uses TRBV4-3 and TRBJ2-5, with TRBD2 matching over 10 bases. The CDR3 totals 16 residues. Trimming removed 0 bases from V and 5 bases from J; junction bases left unmatched: 6. Looked up from germline, CDR1 is LGHNA and CDR2 is YSLEER. CDR3 sequence: CASSQEAGGPFETQYF. The CDR3 DNA reads TGCGCCAGCAGCCAAGAAGCGGGAGGGCCGTTTGAGACCCAGTACTTC.

This rearrangement joins TRBV18 to TRBJ1-6, with unresolved D. The CDR3 totals 16 residues. Trimming removed 3 bases from V and 10 bases from J, with 19 bases in between. CDR1 is KGHSH, CDR2 LQKENI, per germline. The chain's CDR3 is CASSPTLRGPSSPLHF. CDR3 sequence (DNA): TGTGCCAGCTCACCGACCCTTCGAGGCCCCTCATCACCCCTCCACTTT.

This clone was counted between two and nine times. V is TRBV5-4 and J is TRBJ2-1; possible D gene TRBD2, 5 bases. V dropped 0 bases and J dropped 9 bases, with 10 bases sitting between them. The germline V gene has CDR1 SGHNT and CDR2 YYREEE (reference sequence). CDR3 length: 13 residues. The CDR3 loop is CASSLAGGREQFF. The CDR3 coding sequence is TGTGCCAGCAGCTTGGCTGGAGGACGTGAGCAGTTCTTC.

In its sample, this clone was seen once. The chain couples TRBV19 to TRBJ1-5; possibly TRBD1 for D (5 bases). Trimming removed 1 base from V and 6 bases from J, with 13 bases in between. The CDR3 runs 15 residues. Germline lookup yields CDR1 LNHDA and CDR2 SQIVND (reference sequence). The CDR3 protein is CASSIGTGFRQPQHF. In DNA form, the CDR3 reads TGTGCCAGTAGTATAGGTACAGGTTTTCGTCAGCCCCAGCATTTT.

The chain combines TRBV6-6 with TRBJ1-5, with TRBD1 identical over 7 bases. V shed 4 bases, J shed 4 bases, and the junction held 7 bases outside the gene matches. Germline V gene data show CDR1 as MNHNY and CDR2 as SVGAGI (reference sequence). CDR3 length equals 15 residues. The CDR3 coding sequence is TGTGCCAGCAGTTCCTTAGACAGGGTGAATCAGCCCCAGCATTTT. Translation gives CASSSLDRVNQPQHF.

This chain joins TRBV6-5 and TRBJ2-7, with D possibly TRBD2 on 6 matching bases. The CDR3 runs to 11 residues. From germline, CDR1 is MNHEY and CDR2 SVGAGI. The V and J ends lost 8 bases and 4 bases respectively, with 9 bases between them. The CDR3 spells CASGTPYEQYF. In DNA, the CDR3 is TGTGCCAGCGGGACTCCGTACGAGCAGTACTTC.

The rearrangement links TRBV2 to TRBJ1-2; 7 nucleotides line up with TRBD1. This CDR3 contains 13 residues. V gave up 6 bases and J gave up 5 bases; unmatched junction bases: 6. Per germline, CDR1 SNHLY and CDR2 FYNNEI. The CDR3 nucleotides are TGTGCCAGCAGCGGGACAGAAGATTATGGCTACACCTTC. This encodes CASSGTEDYGYTF.

J is TRBJ1-3 and V is TRBV5-1, with a possible D match to TRBD1 (6 bases). The CDR3 is made up of 15 amino acids. Germline CDR1 SGHRS, CDR2 YFSETQ. V was cut by 4 bases and J by 2 bases, with 13 bases left in between. CDR3 DNA sequence: TGCGCCAGCAGCCTCACGGGGGGCCCTGGAAACACCATATATTTT. This gives the protein CASSLTGGPGNTIYF.

On this clone itself: Other nucleotide sequences in the sample specify the same CDR3. The J gene is TRBJ2-5, the V gene TRBV7-2; D possibly corresponds to TRBD1 (6 bases). The CDR3 runs to 12 residues. Germline V lookup: CDR1 SGHTA, CDR2 FQGNSA. V was trimmed by 2 bases and J by 5 bases, leaving 6 bases between them. The CDR3 spells CASSLRGETQYF. The CDR3 bases are TGTGCCAGCAGCTTAAGGGGGGAGACCCAGTACTTC.

The chain carries TRBV7-9 and TRBJ1-4, with D perhaps TRBD1 (6 bases). V dropped 4 bases and J dropped 7 bases, with 13 bases sitting between them. CDR1 and CDR2 (germline): SEHNR, FQNEAQ (reference sequence). This CDR3 has 14 residues. The DNA for the CDR3 is TGTGCCAGCAGCTCCAGACAGGTGCCTGAAAAACTGTTTTTT. Its protein is CASSSRQVPEKLFF.